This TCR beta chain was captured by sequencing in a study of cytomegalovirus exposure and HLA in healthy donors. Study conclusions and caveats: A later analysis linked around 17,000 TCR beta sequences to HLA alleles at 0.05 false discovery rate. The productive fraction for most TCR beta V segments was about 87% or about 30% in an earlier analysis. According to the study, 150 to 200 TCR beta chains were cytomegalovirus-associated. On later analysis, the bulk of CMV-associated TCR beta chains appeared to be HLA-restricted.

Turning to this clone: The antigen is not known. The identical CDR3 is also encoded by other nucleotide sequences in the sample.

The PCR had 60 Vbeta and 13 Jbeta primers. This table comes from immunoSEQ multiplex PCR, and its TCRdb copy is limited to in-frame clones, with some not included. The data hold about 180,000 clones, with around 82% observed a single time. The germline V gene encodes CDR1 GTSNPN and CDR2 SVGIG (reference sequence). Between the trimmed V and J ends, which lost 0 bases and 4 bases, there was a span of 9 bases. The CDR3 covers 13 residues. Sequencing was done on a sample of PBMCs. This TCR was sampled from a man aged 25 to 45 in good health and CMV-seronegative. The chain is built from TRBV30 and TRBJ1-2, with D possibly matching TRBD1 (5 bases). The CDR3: CAWSVQVSYGYTF. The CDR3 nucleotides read TGTGCCTGGAGTGTACAGGTTTCCTATGGCTACACCTTC.